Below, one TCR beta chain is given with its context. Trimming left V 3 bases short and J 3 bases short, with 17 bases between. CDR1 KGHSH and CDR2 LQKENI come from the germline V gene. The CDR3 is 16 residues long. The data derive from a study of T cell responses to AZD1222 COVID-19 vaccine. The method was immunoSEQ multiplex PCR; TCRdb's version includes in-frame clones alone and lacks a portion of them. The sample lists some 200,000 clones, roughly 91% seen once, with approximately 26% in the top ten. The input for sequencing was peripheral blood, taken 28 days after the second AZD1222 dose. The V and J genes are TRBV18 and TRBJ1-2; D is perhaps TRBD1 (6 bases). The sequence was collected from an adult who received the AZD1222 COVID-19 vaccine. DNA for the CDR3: TGTGCCAGCTCACCGAATTCAGGGGTCGGGGACTATGGCTACACCTTC. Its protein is CASSPNSGVGDYGYTF.